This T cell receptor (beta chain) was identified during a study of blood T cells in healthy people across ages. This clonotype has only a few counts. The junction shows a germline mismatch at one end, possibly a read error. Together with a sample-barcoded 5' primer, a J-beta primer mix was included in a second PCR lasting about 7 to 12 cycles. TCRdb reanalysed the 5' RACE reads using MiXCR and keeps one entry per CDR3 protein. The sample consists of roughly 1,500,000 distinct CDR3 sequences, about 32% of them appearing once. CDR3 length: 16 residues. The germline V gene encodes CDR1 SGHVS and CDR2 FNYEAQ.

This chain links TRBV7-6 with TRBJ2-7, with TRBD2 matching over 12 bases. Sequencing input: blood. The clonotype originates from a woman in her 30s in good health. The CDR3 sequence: CACSLLAGGLTYEQYF. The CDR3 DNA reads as TGTGCCTGCAGCTTACTAGCGGGGGGACTAACCTACGAGCAGTACTTC.